Following are 26 T cell receptor beta chains from one sample sequenced in a study of metastatic and nonmetastatic thyroid tumors. TCRdb re-clonotyped the PCR reads through MiXCR. This table holds roughly 64,000 clones, approximately 4% found once. All patients were untreated before thyroid surgery. The sample comprised blood. All receptors come from a female donor with papillary thyroid cancer or a benign thyroid nodule (not recorded which). Some clones in this sample may be carry-over from other donors' samples.

A few counts support this clone. The chain is built from TRBV11-3 and TRBJ2-1; no clear D. The CDR3 consists of 15 residues. Trimming removed 7 bases at V and 1 base at J, with 14 bases between. Germline V CDR1 and CDR2: SGHNT, YENEEA. CDR3 sequence reads: CASTLFSRSYNEQFF. DNA of the CDR3: TGTGCCAGCACCCTCTTTAGCAGGTCCTACAATGAGCAGTTCTTC.

This clone has a handful of counts. A much larger clone sits a single nucleotide away, making a read error possible. Other DNA variants within this sample encode the same CDR3. Here the CDR3 DNA reads TGTGCCAGCTCCCCTCAGATGAACACTGAAGCTTTCTTT. It specifies CASSPQMNTEAFF. V is TRBV18 and J is TRBJ1-1; D is ambiguous. Trimming took off 6 bases at V and 0 bases at J, with 8 bases between the two ends. Germline V gives CDR1 KGHSH, CDR2 LQKENI. The CDR3 spans 13 residues.

The table lists this clone with many counts. The V call is TRBV9, the J call TRBJ1-1; D is undetermined. The CDR3 loop spans 13 amino acids. The V end was cut by 3 bases, the J end by 5 bases, with 11 bases between. Germline-derived CDR1 and CDR2 are SGDLS and YYNGEE. CDR3 loop: CASSEAWATEAFF. The DNA of the CDR3 is TGTGCCAGCAGCGAGGCGTGGGCTACTGAAGCTTTCTTT.

This clone occurred many times. V is TRBV30 and J is TRBJ2-5; D might be TRBD1 or TRBD2, each matching 5 bases. V shed 1 base and J shed 2 bases, with 8 bases lying between them. This CDR3 has 13 amino acids. Germline CDR1 is GTSNPN and CDR2 is SVGIG (reference sequence). The CDR3 loop is CAWSEGSQETQYF. The CDR3 DNA is TGTGCCTGGAGTGAGGGGAGTCAAGAGACCCAGTACTTC.

On this clone: Likely a read error: the CDR3 ends without its conserved phenylalanine or tryptophan. Because the CDR3's place on the DNA is in doubt, the DNA is left out and the CDR3 is given as listed by TCRdb. The rearrangement uses TRBV27 and TRBJ1-2; the listed D gene, TRBD1, was not tested against the DNA. The CDR3 contains 14 residues when both ends are counted. Germline CDR1 is MNHEY and CDR2 is SMNVEV (reference sequence). The CDR3 sequence is CASSSYPHRDGYNV.

The sample holds many counts of this clone. The chain carries TRBV19 and TRBJ2-1; TRBD2 might be the D (5 bases). The CDR3 spans 15 residues. Germline lookup yields CDR1 LNHDA and CDR2 SQIVND (reference sequence). Trimming took 1 base from V and 6 from J, leaving 13 bases between them. For the CDR3, the DNA is TGTGCCAGTAGTATAGTGGTAGGCGGGTTCAATGAGCAGTTCTTC. It encodes CASSIVVGGFNEQFF.

This clone has ten or more counts. The chain carries TRBV13 and TRBJ2-7; D is undetermined. The CDR3 has 12 residues. Germline V gene sequence: CDR1 PRHDT, CDR2 FYEKMQ (reference sequence). V lost 5 bases to trimming and J lost 2 bases, with 7 bases between them. For the CDR3, the DNA is TGTGCCAGCAGCAGACGGGCCTACGAGCAGTACTTC. This codes for CASSRRAYEQYF.

This clone was recorded at least ten times. The V gene is TRBV24-1, the J gene TRBJ2-5; 7 bases match TRBD1. Germline CDR1 and CDR2: KGHDR and SFDVKD. After removal of 3 bases from V and 1 base from J, the junction contained 1 base not matched to a gene. The CDR3 has 14 residues. The CDR3: CATSDRDSQETQYF. The CDR3 DNA follows: TGTGCCACCAGTGATAGGGACAGCCAAGAGACCCAGTACTTC.

This clone was seen ten or more times. The sample contains more than one DNA sequence encoding this CDR3. The chain combines TRBV19 with TRBJ1-5; 9 bases align to TRBD1. The CDR3 is 16 amino acids. Germline V gives CDR1 LNHDA, CDR2 SQIVND (reference sequence). The trim removed 8 bases at V and 2 bases at J, leaving 10 bases unmatched. The CDR3 loop reads CASSGQGPPGNQPQHF. The DNA of the CDR3 is TGTGCCAGTTCGGGACAGGGTCCCCCGGGCAATCAGCCCCAGCATTTT.

The chain combines TRBV12-3 or TRBV12-4 with TRBJ2-2, with D unclear. The CDR3 is 15 residues long. V shed 5 bases and J shed 4 bases, with 14 bases lying between them. In nucleotides, the CDR3 is TGTGCCAGCAGTCTGCCCCCGACGGTCACCGGGGAGCTGTTTTTT. This translates into CASSLPPTVTGELFF.

There are many counts of this clone. This rearrangement joins TRBV5-1 to TRBJ1-1; unclear D gene. CDR1 is SGHRS and CDR2 is YFSETQ in the germline V gene. This CDR3 comprises 16 residues. V lost 0 bases and J 0 bases, leaving 12 bases between the germline ends. The CDR3 nucleotides read TGCGCCAGCAGCTTGGGGCAAACTTCCATGAACACTGAAGCTTTCTTT. It specifies CASSLGQTSMNTEAFF.

This clone was seen more than once but under ten times. The V call is TRBV7-8, the J call TRBJ1-2; D ambiguous. The V end lost 5 bases, the J end lost 4 bases, and 11 bases lay between the germline ends. Germline CDR1 and CDR2: SGHVS and FQNEAQ. The CDR3 loop spans 13 amino acids. The CDR3 reads CASSLKIGYGYTF. Written as DNA, the CDR3 is TGTGCCAGCAGCCTAAAGATCGGCTATGGCTACACCTTC.

The table lists this clone with many counts. This CDR3 is also generated by other DNA sequences in the sample. V and J are TRBV19 and TRBJ2-1, with D possibly matching TRBD2 (6 bases). The CDR3 spans 15 residues. The germline V and J ends were trimmed by 6 bases and 0 bases, with 12 bases remaining between them. Germline V gene sequence: CDR1 LNHDA, CDR2 SQIVND (reference sequence). The CDR3 here is CASRAEDYSYNEQFF. The CDR3 DNA reads TGTGCCAGTAGGGCTGAGGACTACTCCTACAATGAGCAGTTCTTC.

This clone has more than one count but fewer than ten. This may be a read error: a much more frequent sequence differs by one nucleotide. Other nucleotide sequences from this sample produce the same CDR3. V is TRBV5-1 and J is TRBJ2-1; D might be TRBD1 (5 bases). The germline gives CDR1 SGHRS, CDR2 YFSETQ. The V gene lost 4 bases and the J gene lost 1 base, with 12 bases spanning the gap. The CDR3 spans 15 residues. The CDR3 reads CASSRNRNSYNEQFF. In nucleotides, the CDR3 is TGCGCCAGCAGCAGAAACAGGAATTCCTACAATGAGCAGTTCTTC.

This clone came up many times. This chain joins TRBV4-1 and TRBJ2-1, with TRBD2 identical over 8 bases. The trim removed 0 bases at V and 5 bases at J, leaving 6 bases unmatched. This CDR3 is 16 amino acids long. Germline loops: CDR1 MGHRA, CDR2 YSYEKL. Here the CDR3 DNA reads TGCGCCAGCAGCCAAGAAGGACTAGCTCCCAACAATGAGCAGTTCTTC. Translation gives CASSQEGLAPNNEQFF.

This clone was seen ten or more times. Other DNA sequences in this sample translate to the same CDR3. This chain joins TRBV7-3 and TRBJ2-7, with D unclear. The CDR3 has 14 amino acids. CDR1 is SGHTA and CDR2 is FQGTGA in the germline V gene. Trimming removed 5 bases at V and 7 bases at J, with 18 bases between. The CDR3 nucleotides are TGTGCCAGCAGCCTCGGGCCTCCTCCCCGGGAGCAGTACTTC. Its translation: CASSLGPPPREQYF.

About this clone: A junction end diverges from the germline sequence, so it may reflect a read error. V usage is TRBV6-9 and J usage is TRBJ2-3; D not certain. Germline CDR1 reads MNHGY; CDR2 reads SVAAGI. The CDR3 contains 13 residues. The CDR3 region has the DNA TGTCCCAGCAGTTACATGACCGCGTATACGCAGTATTTT. As protein: CPSSYMTAYTQYF.

The table lists this clone with many counts. Without the conserved terminal phenylalanine or tryptophan, this CDR3 likely stems from a read error. The sample carries other DNA sequences with the same CDR3. The chain is built from TRBV11-2 and TRBJ2-7, with D perhaps TRBD1 (5 bases). The germline V gene has CDR1 SGHAT and CDR2 FQNNGV. This CDR3 has 16 amino acids. V was cut by 1 base and J by 2 bases, with 15 bases left in between. CDR3 amino acids: CASSLGASGMAYEQYS. CDR3 DNA: TGTGCCAGCAGCTTAGGTGCCTCAGGGATGGCCTACGAGCAGTACTCC.

Ten or more counts support this clone. The rearrangement uses TRBV5-1 and TRBJ1-3; D is unclear. Germline values: CDR1 SGHRS, CDR2 YFSETQ. The CDR3 runs 14 residues. The V end was cut by 0 bases, the J end by 0 bases, with 4 bases between. This chain's CDR3 is CASSLGVSGNTIYF. In DNA form, the CDR3 reads TGCGCCAGCAGCTTGGGGGTCTCTGGAAACACCATATATTTT.

The chain uses TRBV7-9 and TRBJ1-2, with no clear D. Trimming took 9 bases from V and 3 from J, leaving 11 bases between them. CDR3 length: 12 amino acids. Germline assignment: CDR1 SEHNR and CDR2 FQNEAQ (reference sequence). Here the CDR3 DNA reads TGTGCCAGAGAGAGGTGTTACTATGGCTACACCTTC. Translation: CARERCYYGYTF.

This clone was detected a few times. This chain links TRBV6-4 with TRBJ2-7, with TRBD1 identical over 12 bases. V was pared by 7 bases and J by 3 bases, with 10 bases of the junction left unmatched. CDR1 is MRHNA, CDR2 SNTAGT, per germline. The CDR3 totals 16 residues. The CDR3 DNA follows: TGTGCCAGCACCATTTCCGGGACAGGGGGCTTCTACGAGCAGTACTTC. Its protein product is CASTISGTGGFYEQYF.

This clone has a count of ten or more. This chain uses TRBV29-1 with TRBJ1-1; D perhaps matches TRBD1 (5 bases). Trimming took 7 bases from V and 1 from J, leaving 13 bases between them. Germline V CDR1 and CDR2: SQVTM, ANQGSEA. This CDR3 comprises 13 residues. The CDR3 region is CSGQTDPNTEAFF. In DNA form, the CDR3 reads TGCAGCGGCCAGACAGACCCGAACACTGAAGCTTTCTTT.

This clone occurred many times. The chain carries TRBV28 and TRBJ1-4; 12 nucleotides align to TRBD1. CDR3 size: 15 residues. Germline V gives CDR1 MDHEN, CDR2 SYDVKM. V lost 6 bases and J lost 3; bases outside the gene matches: 2. CDR3 region: CASRGQGASNEKLFF. DNA of the CDR3: TGTGCCAGCAGGGGACAGGGGGCATCTAATGAAAAACTGTTTTTT.

V and J are TRBV7-9 and TRBJ1-6; 9 bases agree with TRBD1. Germline-derived CDR1 and CDR2 are SEHNR and FQNEAQ (reference sequence). J lost 8 bases, V lost 6 bases, and 5 bases had no gene match. The CDR3 covers 14 residues. CDR3 nucleotide sequence: TGTGCCAGCAGTTGGGACAGGGTTGATTCACCCCTCCACTTT. Protein: CASSWDRVDSPLHF.

This clone was observed a few times. Since a much larger clone is just one base distant, this may be a read error. The chain carries TRBV20-1 and TRBJ2-5, with 14 bases matching TRBD2. Germline V gene sequence: CDR1 DFQATT, CDR2 SNEGSKA (reference sequence). This CDR3 contains 17 residues. With V trimmed by 3 bases and J by 4 bases, 10 bases remained unmatched. This CDR3 is CSARSGLAGERGETQYF. In nucleotides, the CDR3 is TGCAGTGCTAGGTCGGGACTAGCGGGAGAGAGGGGAGAGACCCAGTACTTC.

At least ten counts were recorded for this clone. This sequence joins TRBV30 and TRBJ1-2; D possibly corresponds to TRBD1 (5 bases). The CDR3 totals 13 residues. Per the germline V gene, CDR1 is GTSNPN and CDR2 is SVGIG (reference sequence). The ends were cut back, 2 bases at V and 5 bases at J, with 12 bases in the middle. The CDR3 loop reads CAWSLPGPYGYTF. For the CDR3, the DNA is TGTGCCTGGAGTTTGCCAGGGCCTTATGGCTACACCTTC.